The 15 T cell receptor beta chains below all came from one sample that was sequenced in a study of T-cell reconstitution after alpha-beta-depleted transplantation in children. For TCRbeta, the library was prepared with unique molecular identifiers. TCRdb called the PCR reads again in MiXCR, with one record for every CDR3 protein. This repertoire shows about 70,000 distinct CDR3 sequences, roughly a tenth found once; its top ten account for about 13%. Sequenced material: PBMCs, taken before TCRalphabeta/CD19-depleted stem cell transplant. These receptors were collected from a boy aged 10-17 years with acute myeloid leukemia, due to receive a stem cell transplant.

This clonotype was detected ten times or more. The V and J genes are TRBV3-1 and TRBJ2-5; 7 positions agree with TRBD2. CDR1 and CDR2 (germline): LGHDT, YNNKEL (reference sequence). The CDR3 totals 15 residues. Trimming removed 4 bases from V and 3 bases from J; junction bases left unmatched: 8. The DNA of the CDR3 is TGTGCCAGCAGCCGTGGGATCGGGGGGAAAGAGACCCAGTACTTC. Encoded protein: CASSRGIGGKETQYF.

This clonotype has a count of ten or more. CDR3 amino acids: CASSASGTSGGGRQYF. CDR3 DNA sequence: TGTGCCAGCAGCGCATCCGGGACTAGCGGGGGAGGGAGGCAGTATTTT. The chain recombines TRBV7-2 with TRBJ2-3, with TRBD2 identical over 14 bases. The germline V gene has CDR1 SGHTA and CDR2 FQGNSA. The CDR3 totals 16 residues. With V trimmed by 5 bases and J by 11 bases, 12 bases remained unmatched.

The chain employs TRBV20-1 and TRBJ2-7; TRBD2 matches at 13 bases. This CDR3 has 23 amino acids. J lost 3 bases, V lost 1 base, and 27 bases had no gene match. CDR1 is DFQATT and CDR2 is SNEGSKA in the germline V gene (reference sequence). CDR3 in DNA: TGCAGTGCTAGAGTCCTACCGACTAGCGGGGGGATCAGGGGCCCCGTGTATATCTACGAGCAGTACGTC. This sequence encodes CSARVLPTSGGIRGPVYIYEQYV.

This clonotype was seen more than once but under ten times. This sequence joins TRBV19 and TRBJ2-1; 9 bases fit TRBD1. J gave up 3 bases and V 4 bases, and 7 bases lay outside the gene matches. CDR1 is LNHDA and CDR2 is SQIVND in the germline V gene (reference sequence). This CDR3 contains 16 residues. CDR3 protein: CASSTHQGQGYNEQFF. In DNA form, the CDR3 reads TGTGCCAGTAGTACCCACCAGGGACAGGGCTACAATGAGCAGTTCTTC. Filled out from reference TRBV19 and TRBJ2-1, the complete variable domain reads DGGITQSPKYLFRKEGQNVTLSCEQNLNHDAMYWYRQDPGQGLRLIYYSQIVNDFQKGDIAEGYSVSREKKESFPLTVTSAQKNPTAFYLCASSTHQGQGYNEQFFGPGTRLTVL.

There are many counts of this clonotype. The rearrangement uses TRBV5-6 and TRBJ1-1; D gene ambiguous. CDR3 length equals 13 residues. Trimming removed 4 bases at V and 4 bases at J, with 11 bases between. The V gene's germline CDR1 is SGHDT and CDR2 YYEEEE. Here the CDR3 DNA reads TGTGCCAGCAGCCCTGACACGGGCACTGAAGCTTTCTTT. The encoded protein is CASSPDTGTEAFF. The full variable domain, its missing parts supplied by reference TRBV5-6 and TRBJ1-1, is DAGVTQSPTHLIKTRGQQVTLRCSPKSGHDTVSWYQQALGQGPQFIFQYYEEEERQRGNFPDRFSGHQFPNYSSELNVNALLLGDSALYLCASSPDTGTEAFFGQGTRLTVV.

This clonotype occurred many times. This rearrangement joins TRBV5-1 to TRBJ2-7, with 11 bases fitting TRBD2. The CDR3 contains 18 residues. The germline V gene encodes CDR1 SGHRS and CDR2 YFSETQ. V shed 0 bases, J shed 0 bases, and the junction held 8 bases outside the gene matches. Here the CDR3 DNA reads TGCGCCAGCAGCTTGGCAGGGCTAGCGGGGGGAAGCTCCTACGAGCAGTACGTC. Its translation is CASSLAGLAGGSSYEQYV.

The gene calls are TRBV7-2 and TRBJ1-1, with TRBD1 as a possible D gene (5 bases). The CDR3 has 14 amino acids. Trimming took off 6 bases at V and 1 base at J, with 12 bases between the two ends. CDR1 and CDR2 (germline): SGHTA, FQGNSA. The CDR3 sequence is CASSQDSKNTEAFF. The CDR3 DNA sequence: TGTGCCAGCAGTCAAGACAGCAAGAACACTGAAGCTTTCTTT.

In its sample, this clonotype was seen many times. The chain carries TRBV10-3 and TRBJ2-2, with 8 bases lining up with TRBD1. CDR3 size: 14 residues. V dropped 3 bases and J dropped 4; count of bases not matched to a gene: 1. The germline V gene encodes CDR1 ENHRY and CDR2 SYGVKD. The CDR3 sequence is CAISEQGGTGELFF. The CDR3 DNA sequence: TGTGCCATCAGTGAACAGGGGGGCACCGGGGAGCTGTTTTTT.

There are many counts of this clonotype. This chain uses TRBV7-9 with TRBJ2-2; D is unresolved. This CDR3 has 13 residues. V was trimmed by 5 bases and J by 4 bases, leaving 8 bases between them. Germline lookup yields CDR1 SEHNR and CDR2 FQNEAQ (reference sequence). The CDR3 DNA sequence: TGTGCCAGCAGCGCTTCTAGCACCGGGGAGCTGTTTTTT. This translates into CASSASSTGELFF.

There are many counts of this clonotype. CDR3 sequence: CASSLSGGPGYEQYV. As DNA, the CDR3 is TGCGCCAGCAGCCTTAGCGGGGGACCCGGGTACGAGCAGTACGTC. The chain recombines TRBV4-1 with TRBJ2-7, with 9 bases matching TRBD2. CDR3 length equals 15 residues. V lost 4 bases and J lost 4; bases outside the gene matches: 8. Germline CDR1 and CDR2: MGHRA and YSYEKL.

This clonotype occurred a few times. The rearrangement uses TRBV7-3 and TRBJ2-3, with 9 bases matching TRBD2. V trimming: 6 bases; J trimming: 5 bases; junction bases outside the gene matches: 12. The CDR3 sequence is 16 residues long. Germline CDR1 is SGHTA and CDR2 is FQGTGA. The CDR3 sequence is CASSPLASGMGDTQYF. The CDR3 DNA sequence: TGTGCCAGCAGTCCCTTGGCTAGCGGGATGGGAGATACGCAGTATTTT.

This clonotype was recorded at least ten times. This chain joins TRBV5-6 and TRBJ2-2; the match to TRBD1 covers 8 bases. The CDR3 contains 15 residues. V was clipped by 4 bases and J by 5 bases; unmatched bases: 7. Germline V gives CDR1 SGHDT, CDR2 YYEEEE. CDR3 in DNA: TGTGCCAGCAGCGCCAACAGGGGGTGGACCGGGGAGCTGTTTTTT. Its translation is CASSANRGWTGELFF.

This clonotype was found many times. This sequence joins TRBV5-1 and TRBJ1-1; no reliable D call. Trimming took off 5 bases at V and 1 base at J, with 9 bases between the two ends. This CDR3 contains 13 residues. Germline CDR1 SGHRS, CDR2 YFSETQ. For the CDR3, the DNA is TGCGCCAGCAGACCGCTAGGGAACACTGAAGCTTTCTTT. Encoded protein: CASRPLGNTEAFF.

This clonotype has ten or more counts. This chain connects TRBV12-3 or TRBV12-4 to TRBJ2-7; the match to TRBD2 covers 7 bases. The CDR3 has 12 amino acids. The junction had 4 bases not matched to a gene; V was cut back by 2 bases and J by 9 bases. This CDR3 reads CASSLFTGGQYF. CDR3 in DNA: TGTGCCAGCAGTTTATTCACGGGGGGGCAGTACTTC.

V and J are TRBV27 and TRBJ2-7, with TRBD1 identical over 10 bases. The CDR3 is 14 amino acids. Germline V CDR1 and CDR2: MNHEY, SMNVEV (reference sequence). V gave up 9 bases and J gave up 2 bases; unmatched junction bases: 7. The CDR3 nucleotides are TGTGCCAGTCGTCCCGGGACAGGGGCCTACGAGCAGTACTTC. It specifies CASRPGTGAYEQYF.